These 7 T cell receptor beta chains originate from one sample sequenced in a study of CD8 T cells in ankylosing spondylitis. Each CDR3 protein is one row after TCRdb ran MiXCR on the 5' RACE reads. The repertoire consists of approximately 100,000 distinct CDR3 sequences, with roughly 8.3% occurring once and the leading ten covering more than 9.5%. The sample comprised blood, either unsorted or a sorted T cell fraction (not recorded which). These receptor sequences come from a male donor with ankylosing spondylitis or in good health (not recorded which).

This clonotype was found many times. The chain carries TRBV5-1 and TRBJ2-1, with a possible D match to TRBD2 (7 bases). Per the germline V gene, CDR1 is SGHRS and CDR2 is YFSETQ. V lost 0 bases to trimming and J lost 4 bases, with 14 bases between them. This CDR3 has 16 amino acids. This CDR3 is CASSLGLRGQYNEQFF. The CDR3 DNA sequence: TGCGCCAGCAGCTTGGGCTTGCGGGGGCAGTACAATGAGCAGTTCTTC. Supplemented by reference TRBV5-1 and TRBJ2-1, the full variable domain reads KAGVTQTPRYLIKTRGQQVTLSCSPISGHRSVSWYQQTPGQGLQFLFEYFSETQRNKGNFPGRFSGRQFSNSRSEMNVSTLELGDSALYLCASSLGLRGQYNEQFFGPGTRLTVL.

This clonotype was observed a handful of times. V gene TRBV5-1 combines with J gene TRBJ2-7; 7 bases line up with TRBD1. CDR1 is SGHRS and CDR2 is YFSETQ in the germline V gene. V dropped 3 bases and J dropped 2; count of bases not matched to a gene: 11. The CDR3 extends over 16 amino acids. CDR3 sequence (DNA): TGCGCCAGCAGCTCGGAGAAGGGACAGACGACCTACGAGCAGTACTTC. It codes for CASSSEKGQTTYEQYF.

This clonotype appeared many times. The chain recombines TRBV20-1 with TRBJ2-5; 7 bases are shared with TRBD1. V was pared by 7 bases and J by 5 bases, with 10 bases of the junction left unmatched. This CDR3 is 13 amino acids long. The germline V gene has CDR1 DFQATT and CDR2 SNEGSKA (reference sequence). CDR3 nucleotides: TGCAGTGGAGGTCCAAGGGGGCCTGAGACCCAGTACTTC. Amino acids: CSGGPRGPETQYF.

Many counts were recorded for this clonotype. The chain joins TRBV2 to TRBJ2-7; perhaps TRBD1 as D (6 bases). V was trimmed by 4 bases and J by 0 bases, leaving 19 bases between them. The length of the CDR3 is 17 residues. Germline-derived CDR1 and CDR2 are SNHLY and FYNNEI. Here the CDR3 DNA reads TGTGCCAGCAGTGGTGCACGGAGGACAGACAGCTCCTACGAGCAGTACTTC. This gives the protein CASSGARRTDSSYEQYF.

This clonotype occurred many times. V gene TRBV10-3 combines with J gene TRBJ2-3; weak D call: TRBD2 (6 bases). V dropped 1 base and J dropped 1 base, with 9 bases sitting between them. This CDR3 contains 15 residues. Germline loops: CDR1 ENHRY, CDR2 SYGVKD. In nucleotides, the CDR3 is TGTGCCATCAGTGAGTTGTGGGAGGGCACAGATACGCAGTATTTT. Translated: CAISELWEGTDTQYF.

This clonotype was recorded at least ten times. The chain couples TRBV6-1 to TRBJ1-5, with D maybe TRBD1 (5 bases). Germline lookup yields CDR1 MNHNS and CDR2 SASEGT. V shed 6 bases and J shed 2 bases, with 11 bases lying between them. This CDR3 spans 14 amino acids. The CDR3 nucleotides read TGTGCCAGCAGGGCGGGGGGAGGCAATCAGCCCCAGCATTTT. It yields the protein CASRAGGGNQPQHF.

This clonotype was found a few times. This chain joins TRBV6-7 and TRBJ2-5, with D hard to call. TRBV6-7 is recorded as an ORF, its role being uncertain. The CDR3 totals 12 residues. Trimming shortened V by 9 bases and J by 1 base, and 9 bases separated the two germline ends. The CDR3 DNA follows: TGTGCCAGTACTTCATCCCAAGAGACCCAGTACTTC. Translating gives CASTSSQETQYF.